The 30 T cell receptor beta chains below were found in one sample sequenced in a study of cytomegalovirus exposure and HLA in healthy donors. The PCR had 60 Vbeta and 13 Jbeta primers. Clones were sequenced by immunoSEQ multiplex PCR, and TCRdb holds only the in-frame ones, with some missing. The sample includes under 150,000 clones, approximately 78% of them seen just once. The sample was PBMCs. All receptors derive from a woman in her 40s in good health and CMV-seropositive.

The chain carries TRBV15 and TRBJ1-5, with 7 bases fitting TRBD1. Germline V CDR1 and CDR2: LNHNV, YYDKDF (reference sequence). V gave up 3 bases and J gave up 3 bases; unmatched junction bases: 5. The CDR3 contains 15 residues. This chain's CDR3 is CATSSPGTVNQPQHF. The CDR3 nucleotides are TGTGCCACCAGCAGCCCAGGGACAGTCAATCAGCCCCAGCATTTT.

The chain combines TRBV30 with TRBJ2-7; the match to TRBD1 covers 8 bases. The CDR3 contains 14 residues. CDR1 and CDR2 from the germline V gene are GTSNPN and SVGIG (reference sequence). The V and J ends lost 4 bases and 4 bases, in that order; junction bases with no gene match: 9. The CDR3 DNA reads TGTGCCTGGAACCTCGGACAGGGTGGTTACGAGCAGTACTTC. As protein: CAWNLGQGGYEQYF.

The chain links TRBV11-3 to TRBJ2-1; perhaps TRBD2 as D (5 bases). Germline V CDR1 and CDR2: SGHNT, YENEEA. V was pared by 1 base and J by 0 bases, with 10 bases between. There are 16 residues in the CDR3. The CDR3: CASSLGLGSSYNEQFF. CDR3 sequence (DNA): TGTGCCAGCAGCTTAGGCTTGGGGAGCTCCTACAATGAGCAGTTCTTC.

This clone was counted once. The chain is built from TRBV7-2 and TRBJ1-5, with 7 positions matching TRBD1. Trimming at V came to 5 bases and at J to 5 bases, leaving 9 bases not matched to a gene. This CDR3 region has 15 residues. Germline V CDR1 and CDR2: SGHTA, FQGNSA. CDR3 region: CASSIRGQNHQPQHF. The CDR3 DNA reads TGTGCCAGCAGCATTCGGGGACAGAATCATCAGCCCCAGCATTTT.

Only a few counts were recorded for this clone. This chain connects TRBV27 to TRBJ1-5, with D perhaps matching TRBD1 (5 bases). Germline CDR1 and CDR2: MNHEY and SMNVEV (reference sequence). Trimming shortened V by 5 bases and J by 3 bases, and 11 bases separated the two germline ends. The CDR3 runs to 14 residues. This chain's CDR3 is CASSTRQSNQPQHF. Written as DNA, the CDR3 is TGTGCCAGCAGTACCCGACAGTCCAATCAGCCCCAGCATTTT.

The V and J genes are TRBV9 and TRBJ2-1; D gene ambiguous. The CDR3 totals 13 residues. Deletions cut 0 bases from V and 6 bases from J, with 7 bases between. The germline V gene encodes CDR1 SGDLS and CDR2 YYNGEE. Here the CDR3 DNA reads TGTGCCAGCAGCGTAGATTCCGTCAATGAGCAGTTCTTC. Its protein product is CASSVDSVNEQFF.

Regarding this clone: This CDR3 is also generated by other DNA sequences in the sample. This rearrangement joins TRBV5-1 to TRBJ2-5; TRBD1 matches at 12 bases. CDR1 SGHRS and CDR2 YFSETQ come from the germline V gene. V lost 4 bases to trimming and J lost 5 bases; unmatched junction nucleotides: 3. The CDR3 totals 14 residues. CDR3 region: CASSPGTGGETQYF. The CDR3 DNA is TGCGCCAGCAGCCCCGGGACAGGGGGCGAGACCCAGTACTTC.

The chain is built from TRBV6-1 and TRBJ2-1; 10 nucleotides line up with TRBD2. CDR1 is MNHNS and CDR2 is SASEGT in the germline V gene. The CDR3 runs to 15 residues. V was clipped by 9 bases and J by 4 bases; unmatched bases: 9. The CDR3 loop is CASGSGRILYNEQFF. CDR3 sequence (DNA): TGTGCCAGTGGTAGCGGGAGGATCTTGTACAATGAGCAGTTCTTC.

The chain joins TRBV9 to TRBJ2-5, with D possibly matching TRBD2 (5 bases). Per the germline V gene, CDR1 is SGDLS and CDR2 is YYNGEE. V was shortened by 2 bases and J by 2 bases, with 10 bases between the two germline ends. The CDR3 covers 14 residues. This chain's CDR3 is CASSVSPGQETQYF. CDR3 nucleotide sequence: TGTGCCAGCAGCGTTTCTCCGGGACAAGAGACCCAGTACTTC.

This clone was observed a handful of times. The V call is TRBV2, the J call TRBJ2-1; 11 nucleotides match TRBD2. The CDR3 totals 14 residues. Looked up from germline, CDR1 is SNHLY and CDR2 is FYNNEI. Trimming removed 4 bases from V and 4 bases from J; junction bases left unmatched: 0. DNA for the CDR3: TGTGCCAGCAGTGGACTAGCGGGGTACAATGAGCAGTTCTTC. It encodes CASSGLAGYNEQFF.

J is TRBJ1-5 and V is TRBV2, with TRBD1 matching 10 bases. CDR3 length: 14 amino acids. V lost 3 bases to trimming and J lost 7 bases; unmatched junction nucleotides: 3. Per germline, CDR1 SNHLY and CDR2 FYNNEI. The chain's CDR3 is CASSEGQGPQPQHF. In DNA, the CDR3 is TGTGCCAGCAGTGAGGGACAGGGGCCCCAGCCCCAGCATTTT.

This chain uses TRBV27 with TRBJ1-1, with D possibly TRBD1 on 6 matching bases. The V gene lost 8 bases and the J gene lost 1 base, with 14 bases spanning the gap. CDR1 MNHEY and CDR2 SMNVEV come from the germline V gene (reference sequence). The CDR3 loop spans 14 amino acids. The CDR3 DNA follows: TGTGCCAGCGGTGGGACACTCGAGAACACTGAAGCTTTCTTT. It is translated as CASGGTLENTEAFF.

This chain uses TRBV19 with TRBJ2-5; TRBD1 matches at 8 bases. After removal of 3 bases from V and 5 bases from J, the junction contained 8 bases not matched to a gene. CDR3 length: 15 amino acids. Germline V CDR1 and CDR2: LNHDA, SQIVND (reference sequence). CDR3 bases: TGTGCCAGTAGTATGGGAGGACAGGGACACGAGACCCAGTACTTC. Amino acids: CASSMGGQGHETQYF.

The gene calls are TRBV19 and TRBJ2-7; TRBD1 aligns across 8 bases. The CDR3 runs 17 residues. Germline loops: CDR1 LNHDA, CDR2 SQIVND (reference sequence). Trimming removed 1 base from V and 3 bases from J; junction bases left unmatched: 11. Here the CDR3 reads CASSIGPQGAKVYEQYF. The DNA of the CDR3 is TGTGCCAGTAGTATAGGCCCCCAGGGGGCGAAAGTCTACGAGCAGTACTTC.

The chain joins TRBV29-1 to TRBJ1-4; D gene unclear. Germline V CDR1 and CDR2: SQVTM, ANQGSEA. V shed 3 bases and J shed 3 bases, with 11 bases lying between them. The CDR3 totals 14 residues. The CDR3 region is CSVEASGANEKLFF. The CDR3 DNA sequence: TGCAGCGTTGAGGCCAGCGGGGCTAATGAAAAACTGTTTTTT.

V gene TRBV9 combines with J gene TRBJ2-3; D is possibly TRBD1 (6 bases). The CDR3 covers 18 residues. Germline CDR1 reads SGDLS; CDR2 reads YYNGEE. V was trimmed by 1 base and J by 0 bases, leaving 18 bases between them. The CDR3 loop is CASSVLAGEPYSTDTQYF. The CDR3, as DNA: TGTGCCAGCAGCGTATTGGCAGGGGAACCATATAGCACAGATACGCAGTATTTT. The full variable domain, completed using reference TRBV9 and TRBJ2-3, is DSGVTQTPKHLITATGQRVTLRCSPRSGDLSVYWYQQSLDQGLQFLIQYYNGEERAKGNILERFSAQQFPDLHSELNLSSLELGDSALYFCASSVLAGEPYSTDTQYFGPGTRLTVL.

DNA of the CDR3: TGCGCCAGCTCCTCACTAGCGGCAAGCACAGATACGCAGTATTTT. Protein: CASSSLAASTDTQYF. V is TRBV10-2 and J is TRBJ2-3; TRBD2 aligns across 8 bases. The ends lost 8 bases at V and 0 bases at J; junction bases unmatched: 7. The CDR3 sequence is 15 residues long. CDR1 and CDR2 from the germline V gene are WSHSY and SAAADI.

The CDR3 loop is CASSQALNRGISYEQYF. In DNA, the CDR3 is TGTGCCAGCAGCCAAGCCCTAAACAGGGGAATCTCCTACGAGCAGTACTTC. The gene calls are TRBV4-2 and TRBJ2-7; TRBD1 agrees at 7 bases. Germline-derived CDR1 and CDR2 are LGHNA and YNFKEQ. With 1 base clipped from V and 0 bases from J, the junction kept 9 bases outside the gene matches. This CDR3 has 17 amino acids.

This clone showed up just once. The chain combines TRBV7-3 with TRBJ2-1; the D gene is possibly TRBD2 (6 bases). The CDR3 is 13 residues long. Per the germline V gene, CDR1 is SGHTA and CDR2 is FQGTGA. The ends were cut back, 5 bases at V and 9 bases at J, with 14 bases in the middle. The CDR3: CASSLNGGAEQFF. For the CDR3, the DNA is TGTGCCAGCAGCCTTAACGGGGGAGCTGAGCAGTTCTTC.

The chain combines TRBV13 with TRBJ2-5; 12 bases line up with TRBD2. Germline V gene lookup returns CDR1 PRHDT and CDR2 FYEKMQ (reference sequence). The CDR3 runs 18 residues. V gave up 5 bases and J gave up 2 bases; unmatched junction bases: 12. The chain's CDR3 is CASSPRASGGAGQETQYF. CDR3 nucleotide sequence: TGTGCCAGCAGCCCTCGGGCTAGCGGGGGGGCCGGGCAAGAGACCCAGTACTTC.

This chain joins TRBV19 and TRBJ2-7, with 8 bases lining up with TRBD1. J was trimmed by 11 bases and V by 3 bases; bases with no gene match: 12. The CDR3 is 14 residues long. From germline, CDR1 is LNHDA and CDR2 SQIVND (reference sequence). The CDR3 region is CASSINGRQGRKYF. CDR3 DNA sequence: TGTGCCAGTAGTATCAACGGTCGACAGGGGAGGAAGTACTTC.

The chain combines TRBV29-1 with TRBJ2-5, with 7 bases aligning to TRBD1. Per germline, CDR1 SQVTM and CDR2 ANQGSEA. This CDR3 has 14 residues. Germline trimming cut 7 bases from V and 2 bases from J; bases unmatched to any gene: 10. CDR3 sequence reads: CSAKGQSGQETQYF. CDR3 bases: TGCAGCGCTAAGGGACAGTCAGGGCAAGAGACCCAGTACTTC.

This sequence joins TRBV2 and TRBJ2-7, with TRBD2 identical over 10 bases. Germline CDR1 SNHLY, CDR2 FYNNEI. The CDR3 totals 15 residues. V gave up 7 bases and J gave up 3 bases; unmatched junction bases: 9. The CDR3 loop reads CASIFLAGEGYEQYF. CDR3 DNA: TGTGCCAGCATCTTTCTAGCGGGAGAGGGCTACGAGCAGTACTTC.

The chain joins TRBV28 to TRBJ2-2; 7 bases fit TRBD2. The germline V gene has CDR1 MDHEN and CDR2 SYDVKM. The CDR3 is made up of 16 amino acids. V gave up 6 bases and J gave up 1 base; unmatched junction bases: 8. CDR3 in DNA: TGTGCCAGCAGGTCCGGACTAGAAGGGAACACCGGGGAGCTGTTTTTT. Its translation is CASRSGLEGNTGELFF.

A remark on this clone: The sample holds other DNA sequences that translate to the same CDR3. The CDR3: CASSLGRNQPQHF. CDR3 nucleotides: TGTGCCAGCAGCTTAGGCAGGAATCAGCCCCAGCATTTT. The chain joins TRBV7-2 to TRBJ1-5; no definite D call. This CDR3 spans 13 amino acids. V lost 1 base, J lost 4 bases, and 5 bases lay in between. The germline gives CDR1 SGHTA, CDR2 FQGNSA.

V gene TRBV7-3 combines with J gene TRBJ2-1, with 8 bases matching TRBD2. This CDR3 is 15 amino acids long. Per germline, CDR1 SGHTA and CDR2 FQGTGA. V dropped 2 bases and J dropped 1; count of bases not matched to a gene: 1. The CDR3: CASSLRGGSYNEQFF. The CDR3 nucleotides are TGTGCCAGCAGCTTACGCGGGGGGTCCTACAATGAGCAGTTCTTC. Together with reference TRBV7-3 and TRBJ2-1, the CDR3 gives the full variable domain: GAGVSQTPSNKVTEKGKYVELRCDPISGHTALYWYRQSLGQGPEFLIYFQGTGAADDSGLPNDRFFAVRPEGSVSTLKIQRTERGDSAVYLCASSLRGGSYNEQFFGPGTRLTVL.

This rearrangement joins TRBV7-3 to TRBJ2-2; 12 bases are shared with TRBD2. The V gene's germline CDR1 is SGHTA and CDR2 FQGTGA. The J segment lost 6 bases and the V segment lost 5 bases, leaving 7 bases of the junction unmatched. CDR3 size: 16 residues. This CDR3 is CASSASGGANAGELFF. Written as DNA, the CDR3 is TGTGCCAGCAGCGCTAGCGGGGGGGCCAATGCCGGGGAGCTGTTTTTT. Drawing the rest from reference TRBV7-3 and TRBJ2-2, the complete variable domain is GAGVSQTPSNKVTEKGKYVELRCDPISGHTALYWYRQSLGQGPEFLIYFQGTGAADDSGLPNDRFFAVRPEGSVSTLKIQRTERGDSAVYLCASSASGGANAGELFFGEGSRLTVL.

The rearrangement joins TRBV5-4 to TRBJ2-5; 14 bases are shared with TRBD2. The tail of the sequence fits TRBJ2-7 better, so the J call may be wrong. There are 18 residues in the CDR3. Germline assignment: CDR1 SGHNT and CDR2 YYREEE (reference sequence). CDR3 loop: CASSLAGTSGSYLYEQYF. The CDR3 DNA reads TGTGCCAGCAGCTTGGCCGGGACTAGCGGGAGCTACCTCTACGAGCAGTACTTC.

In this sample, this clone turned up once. The CDR3 sequence: CASSPDQGTGYGYTF. The CDR3 DNA sequence: TGTGCCAGCAGCCCCGATCAAGGGACAGGCTATGGCTACACCTTC. The chain joins TRBV5-4 to TRBJ1-2; TRBD1 matches 8 bases. The V gene end was trimmed by 4 bases and the J gene end by 4 bases; junction bases not matched to a gene: 9. Germline CDR1 reads SGHNT; CDR2 reads YYREEE (reference sequence). The CDR3 sequence is 15 residues long.

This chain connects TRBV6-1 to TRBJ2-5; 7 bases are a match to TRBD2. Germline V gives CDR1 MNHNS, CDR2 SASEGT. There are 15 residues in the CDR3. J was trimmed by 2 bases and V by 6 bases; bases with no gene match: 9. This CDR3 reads CASSPSGGGQETQYF. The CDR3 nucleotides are TGTGCCAGCAGCCCCTCGGGGGGAGGGCAAGAGACCCAGTACTTC.